These 6 T cell receptor beta chains share one sample of origin, sequenced in a study of metastatic and nonmetastatic thyroid tumors. TCRdb reassembled clones from the PCR reads with MiXCR. The sample lists roughly 8,000 clones, roughly 25% occurring once. Every patient underwent thyroid surgery untreated. The specimen was tumor tissue. These receptors were obtained from a female donor with papillary thyroid cancer or a benign thyroid nodule (not recorded which). Some clones in this sample may be carry-over from other donors' samples.

This rearrangement joins TRBV20-1 to TRBJ2-3; no firm D call. The CDR3 consists of 12 residues. The germline gives CDR1 DFQATT, CDR2 SNEGSKA (reference sequence). Trimming took off 3 bases at V and 3 bases at J, with 7 bases between the two ends. CDR3 bases: TGCAGTGCTAGGTTGGGGACAGATACGCAGTATTTT. This encodes CSARLGTDTQYF.

This clone is categorized as medium-sized. The CDR3 loop reads CASSFRGGSGNTIYF. The CDR3 DNA is TGTGCCAGCAGTTTCAGAGGGGGTTCTGGAAACACCATATATTTT. The J gene is TRBJ1-3, the V gene TRBV28, with D possibly being TRBD1 (6 bases). This CDR3 has 15 residues. V was shortened by 3 bases and J by 1 base, with 10 bases between the two germline ends. Per germline, CDR1 MDHEN and CDR2 SYDVKM.

The rearrangement uses TRBV14 and TRBJ1-3, with 7 bases matching TRBD1. This CDR3 comprises 15 residues. V dropped 5 bases and J dropped 0; count of bases not matched to a gene: 4. In germline, CDR1 is SGHDN, CDR2 FVKESK. CDR3 DNA sequence: TGTGCCAGCAGCTGGGACAGAACCTCTGGAAACACCATATATTTT. This gives the protein CASSWDRTSGNTIYF.

Details on this clone: One base away lies a much larger clone, so this may be a sequencing read error. J is TRBJ1-1 and V is TRBV20-1, with a possible D match to TRBD1 (5 bases). From germline, CDR1 is DFQATT and CDR2 SNEGSKA (reference sequence). The V and J ends lost 6 bases and 10 bases respectively, with 21 bases between them. This CDR3 spans 13 amino acids. CDR3 region: CSAREQVHLRAFF. Written as DNA, the CDR3 is TGCAGTGCCAGGGAACAGGTCCACTTGCGAGCTTTCTTT.

The chain couples TRBV7-8 to TRBJ2-7; tentatively, D is TRBD1 or TRBD2 (5 bases each). Germline assignment: CDR1 SGHVS and CDR2 FQNEAQ. The CDR3 loop spans 14 amino acids. Between the trimmed V and J ends, which lost 5 bases and 4 bases, there was a span of 15 bases. As DNA, the CDR3 is TGTGCCAGCAGCATCTCCGGGACGGGTTACGAGCAGTACTTC. It yields the protein CASSISGTGYEQYF.

This clone ranks as large. The CDR3 nucleotides read TGTGCCATCAGTGAGACAAGAACTAGCGGGAGCTACGAGCAGTACTTC. This gives the protein CAISETRTSGSYEQYF. The chain combines TRBV10-3 with TRBJ2-7; 11 bases are shared with TRBD2. CDR1 is ENHRY and CDR2 is SYGVKD in the germline V gene. V lost 2 bases, J lost 3 bases, and 6 bases stayed unmatched. CDR3 length: 16 amino acids.